This TCR beta chain stems from a study of cytomegalovirus exposure and HLA in healthy donors. This clone was seen once. Compared with germline, one end of the junction differs, possibly owing to a read error. 60 Vbeta and 13 Jbeta primers were used in PCR. Only in-frame clones appear in the TCRdb table, and some are missing; sequencing was by immunoSEQ multiplex PCR. The table has about 97,000 clones, approximately 82% seen once. The CDR3 has 16 residues. Germline CDR1 SNHLY, CDR2 FYNNEI. This chain joins TRBV2 and TRBJ2-2; 10 nucleotides line up with TRBD2. This TCR was recovered from a man aged 40-49 years in good health and CMV-seronegative. The source material was PBMCs. The CDR3 here is CASRRTSGANTGKLFF. The DNA for the CDR3 is TGTGCCAGCAGAAGAACTAGCGGGGCGAACACCGGGAAGCTGTTTTTT.